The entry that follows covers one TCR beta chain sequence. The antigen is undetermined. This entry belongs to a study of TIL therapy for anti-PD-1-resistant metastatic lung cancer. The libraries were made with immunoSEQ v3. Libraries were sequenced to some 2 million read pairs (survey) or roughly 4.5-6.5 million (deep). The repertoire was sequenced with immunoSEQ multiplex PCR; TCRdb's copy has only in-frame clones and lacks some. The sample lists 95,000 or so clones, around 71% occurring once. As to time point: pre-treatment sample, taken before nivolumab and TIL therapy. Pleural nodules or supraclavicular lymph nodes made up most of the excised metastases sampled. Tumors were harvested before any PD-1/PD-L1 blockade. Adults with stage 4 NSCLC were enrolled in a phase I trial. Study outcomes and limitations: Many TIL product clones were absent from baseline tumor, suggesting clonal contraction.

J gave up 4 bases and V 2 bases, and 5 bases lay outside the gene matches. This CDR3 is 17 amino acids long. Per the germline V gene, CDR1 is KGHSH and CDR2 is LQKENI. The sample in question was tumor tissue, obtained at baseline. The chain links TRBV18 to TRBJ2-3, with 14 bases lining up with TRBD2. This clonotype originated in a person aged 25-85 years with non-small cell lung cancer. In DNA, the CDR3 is TGTGCCAGCTCACCAGGACTAGCGGGGGGAAAGTCAGATACGCAGTATTTT. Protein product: CASSPGLAGGKSDTQYF.